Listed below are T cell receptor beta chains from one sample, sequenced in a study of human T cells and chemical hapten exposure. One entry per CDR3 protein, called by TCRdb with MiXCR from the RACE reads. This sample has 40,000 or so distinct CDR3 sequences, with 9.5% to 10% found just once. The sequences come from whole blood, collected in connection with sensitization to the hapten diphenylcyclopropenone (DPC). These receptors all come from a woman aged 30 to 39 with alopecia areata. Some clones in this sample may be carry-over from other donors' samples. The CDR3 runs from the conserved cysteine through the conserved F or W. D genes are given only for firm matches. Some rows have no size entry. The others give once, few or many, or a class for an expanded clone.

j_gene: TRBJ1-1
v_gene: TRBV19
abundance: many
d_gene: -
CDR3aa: CASGSNTNTEAFF
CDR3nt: TGTGCCAGCGGGAGTAATACGAACACTGAAGCTTTCTTT

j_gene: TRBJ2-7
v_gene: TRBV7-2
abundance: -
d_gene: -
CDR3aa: CASSLVQTYEQYF
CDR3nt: TGTGCCAGCAGCTTAGTTCAGACCTACGAGCAGTACTTC

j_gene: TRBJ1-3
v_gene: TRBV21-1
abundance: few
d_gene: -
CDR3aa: CASSKRESGNTIYF
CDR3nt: TGTGCCAGCAGCAAAAGAGAATCTGGAAACACCATATATTTT

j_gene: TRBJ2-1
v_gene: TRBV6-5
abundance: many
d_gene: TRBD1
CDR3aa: CASSYSGRGPYNEQFF
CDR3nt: TGTGCCAGCAGTTACTCGGGAAGGGGGCCTTACAATGAGCAGTTCTTC

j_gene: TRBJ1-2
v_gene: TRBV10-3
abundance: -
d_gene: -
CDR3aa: CAISGKQGDGYTF
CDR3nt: TGTGCCATCAGTGGGAAACAGGGAGACGGCTACACCTTC

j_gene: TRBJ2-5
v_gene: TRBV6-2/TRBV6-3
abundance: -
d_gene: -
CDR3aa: CASVPRGNQETQYF
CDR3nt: TGTGCCAGCGTGCCGCGAGGGAATCAAGAGACCCAGTACTTC

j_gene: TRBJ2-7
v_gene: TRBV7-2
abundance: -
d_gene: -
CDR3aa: CASSSSRGSSYEQYF
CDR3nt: TGTGCCAGCAGCTCTTCTCGGGGTAGCTCCTACGAGCAGTACTTC

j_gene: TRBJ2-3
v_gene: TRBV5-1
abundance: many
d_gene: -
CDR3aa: CASSPTRGALADTQYF
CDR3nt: TGCGCCAGCAGCCCCACCCGGGGGGCGCTGGCAGATACGCAGTATTTT

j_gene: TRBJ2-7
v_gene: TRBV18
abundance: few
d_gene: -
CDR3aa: CASSPLSTVEGEQYF
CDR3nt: TGTGCCAGCTCACCCTTGTCGACGGTTGAAGGCGAGCAGTACTTC

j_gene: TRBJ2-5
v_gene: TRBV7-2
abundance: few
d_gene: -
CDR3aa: CASSFGHGGRPETQYF
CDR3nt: TGTGCCAGCAGCTTTGGGCATGGGGGGCGCCCAGAGACCCAGTACTTC

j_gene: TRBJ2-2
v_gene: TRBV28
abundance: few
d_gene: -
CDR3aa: CASSLVHSTGELFF
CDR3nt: TGTGCCAGCAGTTTAGTGCACAGCACCGGGGAGCTGTTTTTT

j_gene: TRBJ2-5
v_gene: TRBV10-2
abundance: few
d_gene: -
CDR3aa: CASSEVGAGRNRGETQYF
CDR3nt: TGCGCCAGCAGTGAGGTCGGAGCGGGGCGAAACAGGGGGGAGACCCAGTACTTC

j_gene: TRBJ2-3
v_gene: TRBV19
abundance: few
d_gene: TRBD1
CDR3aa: CASSSGTGTTDTQYF
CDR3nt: TGTGCCAGTAGTTCCGGGACAGGGACCACAGATACGCAGTATTTT

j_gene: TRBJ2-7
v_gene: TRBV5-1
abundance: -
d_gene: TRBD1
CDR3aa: CASSATGGDGYEQYF
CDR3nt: TGCGCCAGCAGCGCAACAGGGGGCGACGGCTACGAGCAGTACTTC

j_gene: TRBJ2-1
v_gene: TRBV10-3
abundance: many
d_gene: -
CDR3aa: CAIKRDSGGVSYNEQFF
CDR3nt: TGTGCCATCAAAAGGGATAGCGGAGGGGTCTCCTACAATGAGCAGTTCTTC

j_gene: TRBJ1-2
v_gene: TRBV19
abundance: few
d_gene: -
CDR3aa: CASSRSRASNYGYTF
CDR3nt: TGTGCCAGTAGCCGCTCGCGGGCGAGTAACTATGGCTACACCTTC

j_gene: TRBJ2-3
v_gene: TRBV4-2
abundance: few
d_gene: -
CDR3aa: CASSLLTASTDTQYF
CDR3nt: TGTGCCAGCAGCCTCCTTACTGCTAGCACAGATACGCAGTATTTT

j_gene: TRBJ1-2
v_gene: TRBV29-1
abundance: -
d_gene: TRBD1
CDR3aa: CSVVATGSNYGYTF
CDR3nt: TGCAGCGTTGTCGCGACAGGGTCGAACTATGGCTACACCTTC

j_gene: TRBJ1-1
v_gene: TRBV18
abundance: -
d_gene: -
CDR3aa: CASSRGQLEAFF
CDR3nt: TGTGCCAGCTCACGAGGGCAGCTTGAAGCTTTCTTT

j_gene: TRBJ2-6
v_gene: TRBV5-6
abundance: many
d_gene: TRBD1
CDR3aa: CASSAWGTGGAGANVLTF
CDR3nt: TGTGCCAGCAGCGCTTGGGGGACAGGGGGCGCTGGGGCCAACGTCCTGACTTTC

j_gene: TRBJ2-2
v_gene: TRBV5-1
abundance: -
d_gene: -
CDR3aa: CASSLDRTNTGELFF
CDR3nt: TGCGCCAGCAGCTTGGACAGGACGAACACCGGGGAGCTGTTTTTT

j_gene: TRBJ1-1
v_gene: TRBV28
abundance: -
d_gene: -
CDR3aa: CASSGPTSRTEAFF
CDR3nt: TGTGCCAGCAGTGGACCCACTTCGCGGACTGAAGCTTTCTTT

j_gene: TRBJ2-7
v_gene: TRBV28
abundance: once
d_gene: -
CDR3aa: CASLWTVPHEQYF
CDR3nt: TGTGCCAGTTTATGGACAGTCCCCCACGAGCAGTACTTC

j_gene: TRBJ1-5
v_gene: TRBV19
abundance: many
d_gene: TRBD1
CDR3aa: CASTEWTGADQPQHF
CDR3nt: TGTGCCAGTACCGAATGGACAGGGGCCGACCAGCCCCAGCATTTT

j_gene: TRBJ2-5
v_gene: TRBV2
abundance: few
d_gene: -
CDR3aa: CASTRQTGLAAIETQYF
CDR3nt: TGTGCCAGCACCCGGCAGACCGGTTTGGCAGCTATAGAGACCCAGTACTTC

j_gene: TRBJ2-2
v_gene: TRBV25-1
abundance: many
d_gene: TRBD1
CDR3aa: CASSPGQGDTGELFF
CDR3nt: TGTGCCAGCAGTCCGGGACAGGGCGACACCGGGGAGCTGTTTTTT

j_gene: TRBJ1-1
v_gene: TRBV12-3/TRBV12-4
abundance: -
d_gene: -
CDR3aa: CASSQASEAFF
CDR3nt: TGTGCCAGCAGTCAGGCCAGTGAAGCTTTCTTT

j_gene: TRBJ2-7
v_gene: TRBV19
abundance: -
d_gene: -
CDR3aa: CASSIGGVSYEQYF
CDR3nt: TGTGCCAGTAGTATCGGCGGGGTCTCCTACGAGCAGTACTTC

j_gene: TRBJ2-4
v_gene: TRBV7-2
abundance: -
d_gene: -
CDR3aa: CASSLAAVAKNIQYF
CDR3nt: TGTGCCAGCAGCTTAGCGGCGGTAGCCAAAAACATTCAGTACTTC

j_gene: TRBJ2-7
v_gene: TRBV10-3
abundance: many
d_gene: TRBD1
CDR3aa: CAIGGGTGGSYEQYF
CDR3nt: TGTGCCATCGGCGGCGGGACAGGGGGCTCCTACGAGCAGTACTTC

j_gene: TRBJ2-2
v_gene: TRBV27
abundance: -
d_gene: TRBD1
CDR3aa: CASSFPTGLETGELFF
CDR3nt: TGTGCCAGCAGTTTTCCGACAGGGTTGGAGACCGGGGAGCTGTTTTTT

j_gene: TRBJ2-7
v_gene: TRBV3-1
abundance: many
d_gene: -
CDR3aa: CASSQALFPWEQYF
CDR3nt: TGTGCCAGCAGCCAAGCGTTATTTCCTTGGGAGCAGTACTTC

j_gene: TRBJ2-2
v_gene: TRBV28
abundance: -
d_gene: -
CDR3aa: CASSILTILNTGELFF
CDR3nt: TGTGCCAGCAGTATACTCACGATTTTGAACACCGGGGAGCTGTTTTTT

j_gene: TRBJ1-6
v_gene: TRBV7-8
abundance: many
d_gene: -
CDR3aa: CASSYRDSPLHF
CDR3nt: TGTGCCAGCAGCTACAGGGATTCACCCCTCCACTTT

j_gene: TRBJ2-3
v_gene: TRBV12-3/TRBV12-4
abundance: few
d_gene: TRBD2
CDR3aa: CASSLQRGGADTQYF
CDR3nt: TGTGCCAGCAGTTTACAGCGGGGGGGCGCAGATACGCAGTATTTT

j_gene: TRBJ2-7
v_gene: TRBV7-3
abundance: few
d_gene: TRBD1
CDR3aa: CASSPGGTGDHEQYF
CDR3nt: TGTGCCAGCAGCCCCGGGGGGACAGGGGATCACGAGCAGTACTTC

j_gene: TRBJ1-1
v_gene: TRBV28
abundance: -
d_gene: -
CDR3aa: CASSSSGEGVTEAFF
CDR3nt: TGTGCCAGCAGTTCCTCAGGGGAAGGGGTCACTGAAGCTTTCTTT

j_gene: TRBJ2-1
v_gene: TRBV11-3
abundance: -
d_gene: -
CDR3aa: CASSSSTGPYNEQFF
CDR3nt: -

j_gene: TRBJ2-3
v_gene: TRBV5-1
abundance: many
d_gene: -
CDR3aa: CASSFGGPADTQYF
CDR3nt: TGCGCCAGCAGCTTCGGGGGGCCCGCAGATACGCAGTATTTT

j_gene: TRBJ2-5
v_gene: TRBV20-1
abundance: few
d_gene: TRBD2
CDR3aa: CSAVRLLAGGRYQETQYF
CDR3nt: TGCAGTGCTGTCCGACTACTAGCGGGGGGGAGGTACCAAGAGACCCAGTACTTC